The rows below give T cell receptor beta chains drawn from one sample of a study of early T cells in non-severe SARS-CoV-2 infection. TCRdb used MiXCR to reprocess the 5' RACE reads, holding one entry per CDR3 protein. The sample has 50,000 to 60,000 distinct CDR3 sequences, under 9% seen once. Here the sequenced sample was whole blood, taken at baseline. These receptors all stem from an adult who was a healthcare worker with PCR-confirmed SARS-CoV-2 infection or an uninfected control (not recorded which). Both conserved end residues are part of each CDR3.

>TRBJ1-3|TRBV7-8
CASSTNRGKNTIYF
>TRBJ1-4|TRBV13
CASSLGPREKLFF
>TRBJ2-1|TRBV18
CASSFTHSGGYNEQFF
>TRBJ1-2|TRBV30
CAWSSFDSNGYTF
>TRBJ1-1|TRBV12-5
CASARDTENTEAFF
>TRBJ2-7|TRBV7-8
CASSLALGEQYF
>TRBJ1-5|TRBV19
CASSIAVEPQHF
>TRBJ2-2|TRBV24-1
CATSDSTGGDTGELFF
>TRBJ2-1|TRBV20-1
CSARRDGRGNEQFF
>TRBJ2-4|TRBV7-9
CASSLTSGDAKNIQYF
>TRBJ2-6|TRBV5-1
CASSLYPGANVLTF
>TRBJ1-1|TRBV4-1
CASSQDRQGGFTEAFF
>TRBJ2-7|TRBV6-5
CASSPAGSYEQYF
>TRBJ2-1|TRBV19
CASSILAGGNNEQFF
>TRBJ1-4|TRBV7-9
CASREQGAREKLFF
>TRBJ1-1|TRBV18
CASSLGQGGEAFF